This is a list of T cell receptor beta chains from one sample in a study of blood T cell repertoires in COVID-19. The repertoire was sequenced with immunoSEQ multiplex PCR; TCRdb's copy has only in-frame clones and lacks some. Of 65,000 to 85,000 clones in the sample, less than 90% were seen once. The sequenced sample was peripheral blood. Source of these receptors: a man older than 75 with COVID-19, enrolled during active disease. CDR3s include the opening cysteine and the closing phenylalanine or tryptophan. A D gene is named only where the DNA matches it firmly. A row's size may be missing; if present it is once, few, many or a size class.

CDR3: CASSGRRGSGYTF; DNA: TGCGCCAGCTCTGGACGGAGGGGATCCGGCTACACCTTC; size: NA; D: NA; V: TRBV10-1; J: TRBJ1-2
CDR3: CSVVEGSRVQETQYF; DNA: TGCAGCGTTGTAGAAGGGAGTCGAGTCCAAGAGACCCAGTACTTC; size: NA; D: NA; V: TRBV29-1; J: TRBJ2-5
CDR3: CASSKQLGQEGGKLFF; DNA: TGTGCCAGCAGCAAACAACTAGGACAGGAGGGCGGAAAACTGTTTTTT; size: NA; D: TRBD1; V: TRBV7-2; J: TRBJ1-4
CDR3: CASSPQGQGFGYGYTF; DNA: TGTGCCAGCAGCCCCCAGGGACAGGGCTTCGGGTATGGCTACACCTTC; size: few; D: TRBD1; V: TRBV7-2; J: TRBJ1-2
CDR3: CASSQDTGGGMVGTEAFF; DNA: TGCGCCAGCAGCCAAGACACAGGGGGCGGAATGGTTGGCACTGAAGCTTTCTTT; size: NA; D: TRBD1; V: TRBV4-1; J: TRBJ1-1
CDR3: CSVGAENQPQHF; DNA: TGCAGCGTTGGGGCAGAAAATCAGCCCCAGCATTTT; size: few; D: NA; V: TRBV29-1; J: TRBJ1-5
CDR3: CASSLTAGNTIYF; DNA: TGCGCCAGCAGCTTGACGGCTGGAAACACCATATATTTT; size: NA; D: NA; V: TRBV5-1; J: TRBJ1-3
CDR3: CASSLQSRTNYGYTF; DNA: TGTGCCAGCAGCTTGCAATCGAGGACAAACTATGGCTACACCTTC; size: few; D: NA; V: TRBV5-4; J: TRBJ1-2
CDR3: CASSHPPRQATFF; DNA: TGTGCCAGTAGCCACCCCCCTCGACAGGCAACTTTCTTT; size: NA; D: NA; V: TRBV19; J: TRBJ1-1
CDR3: CASSRYRVAEAFF; DNA: TGTGCCAGCAGCCGTTACAGGGTGGCTGAAGCTTTCTTT; size: NA; D: NA; V: TRBV14; J: TRBJ1-1
CDR3: CASSLGVGGQETQYF; DNA: TGTGCCAGCAGCTTAGGGGTTGGCGGGCAAGAGACCCAGTACTTC; size: NA; D: NA; V: TRBV7-2; J: TRBJ2-5
CDR3: CSAHRVFSTF; DNA: TGCAGTGCTCACAGGGTCTTCAGCACCTTC; size: NA; D: NA; V: TRBV20-1; J: TRBJ1-2
CDR3: CASSQAVNSRETQYF; DNA: TGCGCCAGCAGCCAAGCTGTCAACTCCAGGGAGACCCAGTACTTC; size: NA; D: NA; V: TRBV4-3; J: TRBJ2-5
CDR3: CASSSQGTGSYNEQFF; DNA: TGTGCCAGCAGCTCCCAGGGGACAGGGAGTTACAATGAGCAGTTCTTC; size: NA; D: TRBD1; V: TRBV7-3; J: TRBJ2-1
CDR3: CASSLVDRNYEQYF; DNA: TGTGCCAGCAGCTTAGTGGACAGAAACTACGAGCAGTACTTC; size: NA; D: NA; V: TRBV11-2; J: TRBJ2-7
CDR3: CAITKGQGTYEQYF; DNA: TGTGCCATCACCAAGGGACAGGGGACCTACGAGCAGTACTTC; size: NA; D: TRBD1; V: TRBV10-3; J: TRBJ2-7
CDR3: CASSYGGTGANQPQHF; DNA: TGTGCCAGCAGTTACGGTGGGACAGGAGCTAATCAGCCCCAGCATTTT; size: few; D: TRBD1; V: TRBV6-6; J: TRBJ1-5
CDR3: CASSLAEGQGNTEAFF; DNA: TGTGCCAGCAGCTTAGCGGAGGGACAGGGTAACACTGAAGCTTTCTTT; size: NA; D: TRBD1; V: TRBV11-3; J: TRBJ1-1
CDR3: CASSQGLAGGLYNEQFF; DNA: TGTGCCAGCAGCCAGGGACTAGCGGGGGGGTTATACAATGAGCAGTTCTTC; size: NA; D: TRBD2; V: TRBV7-9; J: TRBJ2-1
CDR3: CASSLAAGGNSPLHF; DNA: TGTGCCAGCAGCTTGGCGGCAGGGGGGAATTCACCCCTCCACTTT; size: NA; D: TRBD1; V: TRBV5-4; J: TRBJ1-6
CDR3: CASSSQGGETQYF; DNA: TGCGCCAGCAGCTCCCAAGGGGGCGAGACCCAGTACTTC; size: NA; D: TRBD1; V: TRBV5-1; J: TRBJ2-5
CDR3: CASSLSGTSYSNQPQHF; DNA: TGTGCCAGCAGCCTATCCGGGACATCATATAGCAATCAGCCCCAGCATTTT; size: few; D: NA; V: TRBV6-2/TRBV6-3; J: TRBJ1-5
CDR3: CASSEAAGRNEQFF; DNA: TGTGCCAGCAGTGAAGCGGCAGGGCGGAATGAGCAGTTCTTC; size: once; D: NA; V: TRBV6-1; J: TRBJ2-1